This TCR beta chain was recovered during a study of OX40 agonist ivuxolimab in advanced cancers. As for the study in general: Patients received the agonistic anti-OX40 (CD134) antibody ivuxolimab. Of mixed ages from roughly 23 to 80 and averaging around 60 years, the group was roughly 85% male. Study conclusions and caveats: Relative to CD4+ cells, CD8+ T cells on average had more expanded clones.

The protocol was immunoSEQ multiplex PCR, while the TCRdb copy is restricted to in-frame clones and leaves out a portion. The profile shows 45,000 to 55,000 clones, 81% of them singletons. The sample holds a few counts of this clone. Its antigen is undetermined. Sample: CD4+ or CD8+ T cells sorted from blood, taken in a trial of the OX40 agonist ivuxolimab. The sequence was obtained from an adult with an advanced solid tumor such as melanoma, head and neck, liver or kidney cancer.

CDR3 protein: CASSRPVQGDTEAFF. The CDR3 nucleotides read TGTGCCAGCAGCCGGCCCGTGCAGGGGGACACTGAAGCTTTCTTT. The chain links TRBV13 to TRBJ1-1; TRBD1 matches 7 bases. Losses at the gene ends were 5 bases for V and 3 bases for J; bases not matched to a gene: 9. CDR1 PRHDT and CDR2 FYEKMQ come from the germline V gene (reference sequence). The CDR3 has 15 residues.